One T cell receptor beta chain is described in this entry. The antigen is unknown. Profiled with immunoSEQ multiplex PCR; TCRdb holds only in-frame clones, not every one. The repertoire has about 50,000 clones, roughly nine tenths of them found once; the top ten carry less than 0.35%. From germline, CDR1 is SGHRS and CDR2 YFSETQ. Losses at the gene ends were 4 bases for V and 0 bases for J; bases not matched to a gene: 11. There are 18 residues in the CDR3. The source of the sample is a study of siplizumab effects on memory and regulatory T cells. Study-level findings and limits: Phenotypic classification as naive or memory proved unattainable for roughly 80-96% of proliferating CD4+ or CD8+ clones. The apparent diversity of naive T cells exceeded that of memory cells, and naive T cells seemed to make a major contribution to the alloresponse. Siplizumab significantly lowered the alloreactive sequences that could be traced to unstimulated CD4+ memory cells.

Using three donor pairs, the authors sequenced unstimulated naive, memory, effector memory and TEMRA subsets. Specimen: naive CD8+ T cells sorted from blood. The genes are TRBV5-1 and TRBJ2-1; 9 bases map to TRBD2. The origin of this receptor is a human donor in good health. The CDR3 coding sequence is TGCGCCAGCAGCACGGATCTTGAGCGGGAGGACTCCTACAATGAGCAGTTCTTC. The encoded protein is CASSTDLEREDSYNEQFF.